This T cell receptor beta chain was observed in a study of cytomegalovirus exposure and HLA in healthy donors. Study overall: The use of the same platform for the 95 to 150 validation repertoires and the roughly 730 first-cohort repertoires was reported by a later analysis.

Study-level results: The investigators catalogued 150 to 200 TCR beta chains as cytomegalovirus-associated. One later analysis, an examination of the roughly 110 validation repertoires, found that first-cohort TCR clusters tended to co-occur in them. Despite most TCR sequences being rare, some public TCRs occurred in many donors.

In regard to this clone: What it binds is unknown.

Per the germline V gene, CDR1 is MNHNS and CDR2 is SASEGT. There are 15 residues in the CDR3. The ends were cut back, 2 bases at V and 8 bases at J, with 15 bases in the middle. Assay used: immunoSEQ multiplex PCR; TCRdb lists only in-frame clones, some missing. The repertoire holds some 120,000 clones, with under 90% as singletons. Sequenced input: PBMCs. The sequence came from a woman younger than 30 in good health and CMV-seronegative. The J gene is TRBJ1-4, the V gene TRBV6-1; D is unclear. The CDR3 reads CASSEMVTGSEKLFF. The CDR3 DNA reads TGTGCCAGCAGTGAAATGGTTACGGGAAGCGAAAAACTGTTTTTT.